A single sample is the source of the 4 T cell receptor beta chains below, sequenced in a study of beta chain features in type 1 diabetes (dated by TCRdb to the late 2010s). The library relied on the immunoSEQ multiplex PCR assay. The entire amount of isolated RNA was reverse transcribed using the High Capacity cDNA Reverse Transcription Kit, so the sequenced TCRB transcripts were expressed ones. Here the immuneACCESS table is served through TCRdb, limited to in-frame sequences with V and J called. Missing clones are a known gap in these copies; in checked studies unresolved V genes cover under half, and the rest lacks a known reason. The sample table lists 140,000 to 150,000 clones, about 51% of them with a count of one. 0.42% of the sample goes to the ten largest clones. Source material: Tregs from blood. The label giving this sample's cell subset or site can be read as: regulatory CD4+ T cells. These receptors came from a man younger than 35 in good health.

CDR3 sequence reads: CASSPDSTGELFF. CDR3 bases: TGTGCCAGCAGTCCGGACAGCACCGGGGAGCTGTTTTTT. The genes are TRBV28 and TRBJ2-2; D might be TRBD1 (6 bases). Germline loops: CDR1 MDHEN, CDR2 SYDVKM. The V end lost 5 bases, the J end lost 4 bases, and 8 bases lay between the germline ends. CDR3 length equals 13 residues.

The chain carries TRBV28 and TRBJ2-1; 8 bases align to TRBD1. In germline, CDR1 is MDHEN, CDR2 SYDVKM. The CDR3 contains 14 residues. The V gene end was trimmed by 6 bases and the J gene end by 5 bases; junction bases not matched to a gene: 6. CDR3 coding DNA: TGTGCCAGCAGCGGGACAGGCGTTCACAATGAGCAGTTCTTC. Translation: CASSGTGVHNEQFF.

CDR3 nucleotides: TGTGCCAGTAGTATCGGACTAGCGGGTTACAATGAGCAGTTCTTC. Residues: CASSIGLAGYNEQFF. The rearrangement uses TRBV19 and TRBJ2-1, with TRBD2 identical over 11 bases. The CDR3 extends over 15 amino acids. V shed 3 bases and J 4 bases; nucleotides not matched to a gene: 2. Germline CDR1 LNHDA, CDR2 SQIVND (reference sequence). Together with reference TRBV19 and TRBJ2-1, the CDR3 gives the full variable domain: DGGITQSPKYLFRKEGQNVTLSCEQNLNHDAMYWYRQDPGQGLRLIYYSQIVNDFQKGDIAEGYSVSREKKESFPLTVTSAQKNPTAFYLCASSIGLAGYNEQFFGPGTRLTVL.

The chain is built from TRBV7-3 and TRBJ1-1; D is possibly TRBD1 (5 bases). The CDR3 spans 15 residues. V was trimmed by 5 bases and J by 5 bases, leaving 18 bases between them. Germline V gene lookup returns CDR1 SGHTA and CDR2 FQGTGA. The CDR3 reads CASSAGNSVETEAFF. The CDR3 DNA reads as TGTGCCAGCAGCGCAGGGAACAGTGTAGAAACTGAAGCTTTCTTT.